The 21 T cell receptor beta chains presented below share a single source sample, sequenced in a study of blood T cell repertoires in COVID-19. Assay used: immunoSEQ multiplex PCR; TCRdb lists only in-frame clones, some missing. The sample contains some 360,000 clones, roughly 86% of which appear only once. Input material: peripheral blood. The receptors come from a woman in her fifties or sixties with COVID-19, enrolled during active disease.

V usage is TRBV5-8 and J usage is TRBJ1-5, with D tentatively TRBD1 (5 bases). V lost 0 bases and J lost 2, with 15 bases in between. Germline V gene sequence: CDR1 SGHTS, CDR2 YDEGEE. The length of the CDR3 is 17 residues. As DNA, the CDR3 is TGTGCCAGCAGCTTGGTGCGGGGGAAGAATCGCAATCAGCCCCAGCATTTT. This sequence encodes CASSLVRGKNRNQPQHF.

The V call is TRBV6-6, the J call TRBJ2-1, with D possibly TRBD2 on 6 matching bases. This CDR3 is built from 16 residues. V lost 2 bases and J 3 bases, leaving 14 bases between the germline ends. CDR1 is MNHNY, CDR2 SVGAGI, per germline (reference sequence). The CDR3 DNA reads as TGTGCCAGCAGTTACGGAGGAGGGGTCGGCTACAATGAGCAGTTCTTC. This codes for CASSYGGGVGYNEQFF.

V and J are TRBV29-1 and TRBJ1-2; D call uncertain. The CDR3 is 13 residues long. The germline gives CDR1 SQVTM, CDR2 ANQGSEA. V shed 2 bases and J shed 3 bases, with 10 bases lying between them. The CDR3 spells CSVESRSYYGYTF. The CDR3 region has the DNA TGCAGCGTTGAATCTCGTAGTTACTATGGCTACACCTTC.

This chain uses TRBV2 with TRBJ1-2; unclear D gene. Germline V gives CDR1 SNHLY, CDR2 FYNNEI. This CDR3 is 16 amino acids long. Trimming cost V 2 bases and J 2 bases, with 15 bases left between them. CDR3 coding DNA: TGTGCCAGCAGTGAATCAAGGCCCCGAGGCAACTATGGCTACACCTTC. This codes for CASSESRPRGNYGYTF.

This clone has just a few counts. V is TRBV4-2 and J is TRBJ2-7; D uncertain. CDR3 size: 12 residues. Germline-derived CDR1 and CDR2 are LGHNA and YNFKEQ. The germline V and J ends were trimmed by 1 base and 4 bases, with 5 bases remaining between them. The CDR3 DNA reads TGTGCCAGCAGCCAAGGGCCATACGAGCAGTACTTC. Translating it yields CASSQGPYEQYF.

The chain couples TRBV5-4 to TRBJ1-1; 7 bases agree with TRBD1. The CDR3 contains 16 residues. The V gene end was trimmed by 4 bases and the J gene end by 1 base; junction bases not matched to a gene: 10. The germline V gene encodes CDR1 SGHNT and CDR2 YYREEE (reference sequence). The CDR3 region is CASSPPAGTENTEAFF. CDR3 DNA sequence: TGTGCCAGCAGCCCCCCCGCCGGGACAGAGAACACTGAAGCTTTCTTT.

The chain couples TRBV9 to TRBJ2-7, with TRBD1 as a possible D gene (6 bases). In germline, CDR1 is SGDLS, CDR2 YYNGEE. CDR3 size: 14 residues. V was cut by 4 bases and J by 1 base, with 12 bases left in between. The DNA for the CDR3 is TGTGCCAGCAGCCTCACAGGGCTGTCCTACGAGCAGTACTTC. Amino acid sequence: CASSLTGLSYEQYF.

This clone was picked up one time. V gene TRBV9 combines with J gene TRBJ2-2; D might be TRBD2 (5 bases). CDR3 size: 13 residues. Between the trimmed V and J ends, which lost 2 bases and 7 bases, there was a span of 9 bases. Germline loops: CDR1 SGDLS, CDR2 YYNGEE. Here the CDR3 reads CASSVGGLGELFF. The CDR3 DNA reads TGTGCCAGCAGCGTTGGCGGGCTCGGGGAGCTGTTTTTT. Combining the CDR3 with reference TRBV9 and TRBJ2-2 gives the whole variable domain DSGVTQTPKHLITATGQRVTLRCSPRSGDLSVYWYQQSLDQGLQFLIQYYNGEERAKGNILERFSAQQFPDLHSELNLSSLELGDSALYFCASSVGGLGELFFGEGSRLTVL.

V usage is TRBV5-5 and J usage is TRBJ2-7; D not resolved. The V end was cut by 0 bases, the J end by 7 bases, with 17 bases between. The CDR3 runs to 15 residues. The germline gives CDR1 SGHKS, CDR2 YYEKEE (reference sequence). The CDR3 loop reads CASSLVIASWYEQYF. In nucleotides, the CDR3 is TGTGCCAGCAGCTTGGTCATTGCGTCGTGGTATGAGCAGTACTTC.

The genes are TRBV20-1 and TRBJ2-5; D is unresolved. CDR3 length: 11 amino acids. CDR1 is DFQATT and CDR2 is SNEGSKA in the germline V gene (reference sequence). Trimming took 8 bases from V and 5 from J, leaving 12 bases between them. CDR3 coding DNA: TGCAGTAGTCCCCTCGGGGAGACCCAGTACTTC. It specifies CSSPLGETQYF.

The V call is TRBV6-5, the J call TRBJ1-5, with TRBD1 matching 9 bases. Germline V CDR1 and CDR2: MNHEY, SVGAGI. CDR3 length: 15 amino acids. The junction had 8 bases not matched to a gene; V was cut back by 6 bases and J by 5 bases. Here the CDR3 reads CASRAPGQGYQPQHF. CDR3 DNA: TGTGCCAGCAGGGCACCGGGACAGGGCTATCAGCCCCAGCATTTT.

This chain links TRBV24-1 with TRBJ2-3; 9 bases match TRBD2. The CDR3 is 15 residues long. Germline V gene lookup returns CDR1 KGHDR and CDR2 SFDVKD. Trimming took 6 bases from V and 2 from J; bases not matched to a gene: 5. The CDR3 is CATSHIAGATDTQYF. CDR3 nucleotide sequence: TGTGCCACCAGTCATATAGCGGGGGCCACAGATACGCAGTATTTT.

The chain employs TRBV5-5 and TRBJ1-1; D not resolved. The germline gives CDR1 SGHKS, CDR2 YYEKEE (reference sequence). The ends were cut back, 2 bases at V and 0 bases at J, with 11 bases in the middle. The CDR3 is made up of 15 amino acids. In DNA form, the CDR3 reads TGTGCCAGCAGCTTCCAGGCCGGCGTGAACACTGAAGCTTTCTTT. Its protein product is CASSFQAGVNTEAFF.

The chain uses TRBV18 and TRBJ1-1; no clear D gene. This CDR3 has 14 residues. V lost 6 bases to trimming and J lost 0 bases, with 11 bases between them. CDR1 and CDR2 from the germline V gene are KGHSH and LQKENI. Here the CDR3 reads CASSQDMMNTEAFF. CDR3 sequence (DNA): TGTGCCAGCTCCCAAGACATGATGAACACTGAAGCTTTCTTT.

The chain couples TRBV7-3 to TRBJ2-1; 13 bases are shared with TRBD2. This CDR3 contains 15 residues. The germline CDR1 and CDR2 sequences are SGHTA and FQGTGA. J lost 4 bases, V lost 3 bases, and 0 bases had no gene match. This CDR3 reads CASSLTSGGYNEQFF. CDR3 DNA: TGTGCCAGCAGCTTGACTAGCGGGGGGTACAATGAGCAGTTCTTC.

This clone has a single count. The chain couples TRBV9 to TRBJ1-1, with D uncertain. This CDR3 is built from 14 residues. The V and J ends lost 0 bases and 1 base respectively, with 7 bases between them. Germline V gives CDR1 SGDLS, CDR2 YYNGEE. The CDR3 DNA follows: TGTGCCAGCAGCGTAGTCGGTGCGAACACTGAAGCTTTCTTT. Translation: CASSVVGANTEAFF.

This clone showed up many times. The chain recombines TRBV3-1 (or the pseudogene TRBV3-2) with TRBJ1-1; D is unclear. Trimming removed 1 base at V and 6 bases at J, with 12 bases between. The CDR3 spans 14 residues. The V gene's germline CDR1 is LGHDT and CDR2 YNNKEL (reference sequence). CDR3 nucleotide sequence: TGTGCCAGCAGCCAAGTGCTCGGAGACGCTGAAGCTTTCTTT. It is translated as CASSQVLGDAEAFF.

The CDR3 region has the DNA TGTGCCAGCAGCCCTCGACAGGCGAGCGAGACCCAGTACTTC. This encodes CASSPRQASETQYF. The genes are TRBV9 and TRBJ2-5; possibly TRBD1 for D (6 bases). CDR3 length: 14 residues. Trimming removed 4 bases from V and 5 bases from J, with 15 bases in between. The germline gives CDR1 SGDLS, CDR2 YYNGEE. Using reference TRBV9 and TRBJ2-5 for the parts outside the CDR3, the full variable domain is DSGVTQTPKHLITATGQRVTLRCSPRSGDLSVYWYQQSLDQGLQFLIQYYNGEERAKGNILERFSAQQFPDLHSELNLSSLELGDSALYFCASSPRQASETQYFGPGTRLLVL.

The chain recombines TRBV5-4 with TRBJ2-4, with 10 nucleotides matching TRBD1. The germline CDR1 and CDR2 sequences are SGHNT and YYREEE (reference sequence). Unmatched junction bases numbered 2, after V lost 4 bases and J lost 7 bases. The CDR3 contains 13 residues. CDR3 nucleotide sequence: TGTGCCAGCAGCGGGGGACAGGGGAACATTCAGTACTTC. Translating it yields CASSGGQGNIQYF.

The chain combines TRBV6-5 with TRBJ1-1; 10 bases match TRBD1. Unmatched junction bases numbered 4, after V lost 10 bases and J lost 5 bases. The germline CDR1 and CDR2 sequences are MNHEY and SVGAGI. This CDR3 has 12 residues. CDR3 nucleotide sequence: TGTGCCACCCGGACAGGGGGGACTGAAGCTTTCTTT. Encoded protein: CATRTGGTEAFF.

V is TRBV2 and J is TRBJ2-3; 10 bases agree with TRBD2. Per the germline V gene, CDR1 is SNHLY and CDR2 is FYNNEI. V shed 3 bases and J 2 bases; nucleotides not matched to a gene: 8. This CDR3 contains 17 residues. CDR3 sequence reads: CASSDSSGGMLTDTQYF. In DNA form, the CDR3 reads TGTGCCAGCAGTGACTCTAGCGGGGGCATGCTCACAGATACGCAGTATTTT.